This TCR beta chain was recovered during a study of metastatic and nonmetastatic thyroid tumors (dated by TCRdb to the early 2020s). Looking at the study overall: For patients with malignant and with benign thyroid disease, the researchers compared repertoires between peripheral blood samples and tumor or nodule tissue samples. The paper as a whole reports these results and caveats: TCR beta diversity was reported as significantly higher in malignant tumors than in benign nodules, in both blood and tumor samples.

About this clone itself: The antigen it recognizes is unknown. Within one base of it there is no much larger clone, and no base qualities were kept.

The germline V gene encodes CDR1 MNHNS and CDR2 SASEGT. Trimming removed 6 bases from V and 7 bases from J, leaving 19 bases between the germline ends. The CDR3 covers 14 residues, taking in both the cysteine and the phenylalanine. Solely the CDR3 DNA is kept, with 42 bases framed from the first base. Library preparation used PCR. Sequenced using an Illumina HiSeq 4000. High-throughput sequencing was used to profile the CDR3 region of the TCR beta-chain in every patient. For the original study's pipeline: CDR3 differences across clinicopathological groups were used to build a classifier for discriminating distant-metastatic papillary thyroid cancer patients. To measure repertoire diversity the researchers used the Shannon index, while the Morisita-Horn index served to gauge how similar the tumor and blood repertoires were. The raw public reads went through TCRdb reprocessing: fastp at Q25, MiXCR clone calling, in-frame beta chains kept. TCRdb's processing, not the authors', yielded these V and J calls. A total of under 20,000 clones appear in this sample, 34% of them only once. Together, the top ten hold roughly a sixth of the sample.

No patient had received any treatment before thyroid surgery. Patient clinical samples collected from about 2011 to 2018 were retrospectively analysed using T-cell receptor beta sequencing. Sequencing was carried out using tumor tissue. The sequence is built from TRBV6-1 and TRBJ2-7, with the D segment possibly TRBD1 or TRBD2, each aligning over 5 bases. The sequence was obtained from a female donor with papillary thyroid cancer or a benign thyroid nodule (not recorded which). Some clones in this sample may be carry-over from other donors' samples. The CDR3 region has the sequence CASSLSQGSGEQYF. The nucleotides are TGTGCCAGCAGCCTCTCCCAGGGCTCGGGAGAGCAGTACTTC.